The following is a T cell receptor beta chain sequence with its context. V shed 1 base and J shed 6 bases, with 18 bases lying between them. CDR1 MGHRA and CDR2 YSYEKL come from the germline V gene. This CDR3 comprises 16 residues. Assay: immunoSEQ multiplex PCR; the TCRdb copy retains only in-frame clones and omits some. The profile covers roughly 2,000,000 clones, with approximately 95% appearing a single time and around 1% taken by the ten largest. The data originate from a study of shared clonotypes between healthy human individuals. Selected positively for CCR7 and CD45RO-negative, naive CD8 cells excluded terminally differentiated effector memory CD45RA+ cells.

The source is a man aged 18-30 years in good health. This chain joins TRBV4-1 and TRBJ1-2; the D is unclear. The sequenced sample consisted of naive CD8+ T cells sorted from blood. CDR3 sequence: CASSQVQVVGINGYTF. CDR3 bases: TGCGCCAGCAGCCAAGTACAAGTAGTAGGGATTAATGGCTACACCTTC.